This entry lists 26 T cell receptor beta chains sequenced from one sample in a study of cytomegalovirus exposure and HLA in healthy donors. The PCR made use of 60 Vbeta and 13 Jbeta primers. Sequencing was performed with immunoSEQ multiplex PCR; in TCRdb, only in-frame clones are kept and a portion is missing. The sample lists about 130,000 clones, 60% to 80% seen once, with over 2% in the top ten. Specimen: PBMCs. The receptor source for this set is a man younger than 40 in good health and CMV-seronegative.

This chain connects TRBV28 to TRBJ1-5; D is unresolved. Between the trimmed V and J ends, which lost 8 bases and 6 bases, there was a span of 14 bases. Germline CDR1 reads MDHEN; CDR2 reads SYDVKM. This CDR3 contains 13 residues. The CDR3 loop reads CASVVARGQPQHF. The DNA of the CDR3 is TGTGCCAGCGTTGTTGCCCGGGGTCAGCCCCAGCATTTT.

The chain combines TRBV28 with TRBJ2-7, with D tentatively TRBD1 (6 bases). Germline V lookup: CDR1 MDHEN, CDR2 SYDVKM. The CDR3 contains 12 residues. V was cut by 7 bases and J by 6 bases, with 13 bases left in between. As DNA, the CDR3 is TGTGCCAGCACCCAAGGGGGAAGCGAGCAGTACTTC. Protein product: CASTQGGSEQYF.

The rearrangement uses TRBV28 and TRBJ2-2, with TRBD2 matching over 7 bases. The CDR3 has 16 residues. V shed 6 bases, J shed 3 bases, and the junction held 10 bases outside the gene matches. Germline CDR1 MDHEN, CDR2 SYDVKM. The CDR3 loop is CASSQYGTTYTGELFF. The CDR3 coding sequence is TGTGCCAGCAGCCAATATGGGACTACCTACACCGGGGAGCTGTTTTTT. The entire variable domain, with the rest obtained from reference TRBV28 and TRBJ2-2, is as follows: DVKVTQSSRYLVKRTGEKVFLECVQDMDHENMFWYRQDPGLGLRLIYFSYDVKMKEKGDIPEGYSVSREKKERFSLILESASTNQTSMYLCASSQYGTTYTGELFFGEGSRLTVL.

The chain is built from TRBV11-2 and TRBJ1-2; D not certain. The V gene lost 5 bases and the J gene lost 4 bases, with 11 bases spanning the gap. CDR1 is SGHAT and CDR2 is FQNNGV in the germline V gene. The CDR3 has 13 amino acids. CDR3 bases: TGTGCCAGCAGCCCATCCGCGTTCTATGGCTACACCTTC. The encoded protein is CASSPSAFYGYTF. Using reference TRBV11-2 and TRBJ1-2 for the parts outside the CDR3, the full variable domain is EAGVAQSPRYKIIEKRQSVAFWCNPISGHATLYWYQQILGQGPKLLIQFQNNGVVDDSQLPKDRFSAERLKGVDSTLKIQPAKLEDSAVYLCASSPSAFYGYTFGSGTRLTVV.

The chain joins TRBV7-2 to TRBJ2-7; D is undetermined. From germline, CDR1 is SGHTA and CDR2 FQGNSA. V was clipped by 1 base and J by 0 bases, with 7 bases between them. The length of the CDR3 is 14 residues. The CDR3 protein is CASSLELVSYEQYF. CDR3 DNA sequence: TGTGCCAGCAGCTTAGAGCTAGTCTCCTACGAGCAGTACTTC.

The rearrangement joins TRBV27 to TRBJ1-2; the D is unclear. Trimming took 4 bases from V and 2 from J, leaving 8 bases between them. CDR3 length: 13 residues. Germline lookup yields CDR1 MNHEY and CDR2 SMNVEV (reference sequence). CDR3 sequence (DNA): TGTGCCAGCAGTTGGGGAGGAAACTATGGCTACACCTTC. It encodes CASSWGGNYGYTF.

The chain recombines TRBV19 with TRBJ1-2; no reliable D call. V lost 5 bases and J lost 2, with 12 bases in between. Germline V lookup: CDR1 LNHDA, CDR2 SQIVND (reference sequence). This CDR3 has 14 amino acids. The CDR3 region is CASSVFEVNYGYTF. In nucleotides, the CDR3 is TGTGCCAGTAGTGTATTCGAGGTGAACTATGGCTACACCTTC.

Note on this clone: The junction shows a germline mismatch at one end, possibly a read error. The chain recombines TRBV6-1 with TRBJ1-1, with a weak D call TRBD1 (6 bases). The germline CDR1 and CDR2 sequences are MNHNS and SASEGT. The CDR3 is 14 residues long. CDR3 nucleotides: TGTACCAGCAGTGAAACAGGGTTGGGCACTGAAGCTTTCTTT. Its protein product is CTSSETGLGTEAFF.

This chain joins TRBV7-2 and TRBJ2-1; 7 nucleotides align to TRBD2. With V trimmed by 5 bases and J by 2 bases, 12 bases remained unmatched. Germline loops: CDR1 SGHTA, CDR2 FQGNSA. The CDR3 contains 17 residues. The CDR3: CASSPRFGGSAYNEQFF. In DNA form, the CDR3 reads TGTGCCAGCAGCCCCCGGTTTGGCGGGAGTGCCTACAATGAGCAGTTCTTC.

This chain links TRBV29-1 with TRBJ2-7; maybe TRBD1 (6 bases). Trimming took off 6 bases at V and 1 base at J, with 10 bases between the two ends. Germline lookup yields CDR1 SQVTM and CDR2 ANQGSEA. The CDR3 has 12 amino acids. The CDR3 bases are TGCAGCGTACGGGACAATTCCTACGAGCAGTACTTC. It codes for CSVRDNSYEQYF.

This clone has only one observation. This rearrangement joins TRBV7-2 to TRBJ1-6; no reliable D call. Per germline, CDR1 SGHTA and CDR2 FQGNSA. CDR3 length: 12 residues. The V end lost 3 bases, the J end lost 9 bases, and 6 bases lay between the germline ends. CDR3 region: CASSFEGSPLHF. The DNA for the CDR3 is TGTGCCAGCAGCTTCGAGGGTTCACCCCTCCACTTT.

The J gene is TRBJ2-7, the V gene TRBV6-6; D is uncertain. V lost 2 bases and J 6 bases, leaving 8 bases between the germline ends. The CDR3 totals 12 residues. CDR1 is MNHNY, CDR2 SVGAGI, per germline (reference sequence). This chain's CDR3 is CASSYTATEQYF. CDR3 in DNA: TGTGCCAGCAGTTACACTGCAACCGAGCAGTACTTC.

The chain is built from TRBV10-3 and TRBJ1-1; D remains unclear. V was shortened by 6 bases and J by 6 bases, with 20 bases between the two germline ends. Germline lookup yields CDR1 ENHRY and CDR2 SYGVKD. CDR3 length equals 15 residues. The chain's CDR3 is CAIRGGVGMEPEAFF. The CDR3 DNA reads TGTGCCATCAGGGGCGGGGTAGGGATGGAGCCTGAAGCTTTCTTT.

This clone was seen just once. The chain is built from TRBV27 and TRBJ2-3; 7 nucleotides line up with TRBD2. The V gene's germline CDR1 is MNHEY and CDR2 SMNVEV (reference sequence). With V trimmed by 5 bases and J by 2 bases, 10 bases remained unmatched. This CDR3 contains 16 residues. CDR3 nucleotide sequence: TGTGCCAGCAGTCCGCTAGCGGACTTCACCACAGATACGCAGTATTTT. This codes for CASSPLADFTTDTQYF.

The V gene is TRBV28, the J gene TRBJ2-7; 8 bases are shared with TRBD1. The CDR3 runs to 15 residues. From germline, CDR1 is MDHEN and CDR2 SYDVKM. Trimming at V came to 2 bases and at J to 7 bases, leaving 10 bases not matched to a gene. CDR3 sequence (DNA): TGTGCCAGCAGTTTAGTTACAGGGGGTGGGGGGGAGCAGTACTTC. Its translation: CASSLVTGGGGEQYF.

The CDR3 DNA follows: TGCGCCAGCAGCTTGGATGTCGGGGGCACAGATACGCAGTATTTT. It yields the protein CASSLDVGGTDTQYF. The chain couples TRBV5-1 to TRBJ2-3, with D perhaps matching TRBD2 (5 bases). V lost 0 bases and J lost 1, with 9 bases in between. The CDR3 contains 15 residues. Germline values: CDR1 SGHRS, CDR2 YFSETQ.

The chain has TRBV19 and TRBJ2-5; TRBD2 agrees at 12 bases. This CDR3 contains 15 residues. Germline loops: CDR1 LNHDA, CDR2 SQIVND (reference sequence). V was clipped by 7 bases and J by 5 bases; unmatched bases: 8. For the CDR3, the DNA is TGTGCCAGTACCCCGAGACTAGCGGGAGTGGAGACCCAGTACTTC. Translated, it gives CASTPRLAGVETQYF.

This sequence joins TRBV30 and TRBJ2-7, with 10 bases identical to TRBD2. Germline V gene lookup returns CDR1 GTSNPN and CDR2 SVGIG (reference sequence). J was trimmed by 6 bases and V by 5 bases; bases with no gene match: 4. CDR3 size: 12 residues. CDR3 in amino acids: CAWGRLAGEQYF. In nucleotides, the CDR3 is TGTGCCTGGGGTAGACTAGCGGGCGAGCAGTACTTC.

The chain couples TRBV5-1 to TRBJ2-3, with 14 bases matching TRBD2. The V gene end was trimmed by 6 bases and the J gene end by 1 base; junction bases not matched to a gene: 4. The CDR3 consists of 16 residues. The germline V gene has CDR1 SGHRS and CDR2 YFSETQ. The CDR3 protein is CASKRGLAGGTDTQYF. The CDR3 DNA reads as TGCGCCAGCAAGAGGGGACTAGCGGGAGGCACAGATACGCAGTATTTT. Filled out from reference TRBV5-1 and TRBJ2-3, the complete variable domain reads KAGVTQTPRYLIKTRGQQVTLSCSPISGHRSVSWYQQTPGQGLQFLFEYFSETQRNKGNFPGRFSGRQFSNSRSEMNVSTLELGDSALYLCASKRGLAGGTDTQYFGPGTRLTVL.

J is TRBJ2-7 and V is TRBV27; D possibly corresponds to TRBD2 (5 bases). CDR3 size: 14 residues. V gave up 3 bases and J gave up 2 bases, with 11 bases separating them. Germline V lookup: CDR1 MNHEY, CDR2 SMNVEV (reference sequence). The CDR3 DNA reads as TGTGCCAGCAGTTTGTTAGGGAGAGCCTACGAGCAGTACTTC. Translation: CASSLLGRAYEQYF.

The rearrangement links TRBV4-2 to TRBJ2-1; 10 bases match TRBD2. This CDR3 contains 16 residues. J gave up 8 bases and V 2 bases, and 9 bases lay outside the gene matches. CDR1 is LGHNA and CDR2 is YNFKEQ in the germline V gene. The CDR3 spells CASSQTSAGGRHEQFF. In nucleotides, the CDR3 is TGTGCCAGCAGCCAAACCTCAGCGGGAGGGCGGCATGAGCAGTTCTTC.

The J gene is TRBJ2-1, the V gene TRBV5-6; 9 bases align to TRBD1. Germline V CDR1 and CDR2: SGHDT, YYEEEE. The CDR3 has 14 amino acids. Germline trimming cut 7 bases from V and 7 bases from J; bases unmatched to any gene: 9. The CDR3 loop is CASLPGQGWNEQFF. CDR3 DNA: TGTGCCAGCCTACCGGGACAGGGATGGAATGAGCAGTTCTTC.

This clone showed up just a few times. The J gene is TRBJ2-3, the V gene TRBV7-6; D possibly corresponds to TRBD2 (5 bases). The CDR3 covers 13 residues. The germline CDR1 and CDR2 sequences are SGHVS and FNYEAQ. The V end was cut by 10 bases, the J end by 6 bases, with 17 bases between. The CDR3 bases are TGTGCCACCCGGGCGCGGGTCTGGGATACGCAGTATTTT. It translates to CATRARVWDTQYF.

About this clone: At one end, the junction sequence differs from germline, possibly due to a read error. The chain joins TRBV7-6 to TRBJ2-1; 7 nucleotides align to TRBD2. The CDR3 has 15 residues. The germline V gene has CDR1 SGHVS and CDR2 FNYEAQ. This CDR3 reads CASSLATGGGDEQFF. As DNA, the CDR3 is TGTGCCAGCAGCCTAGCGACTGGTGGGGGGGATGAGCAGTTCTTC.

This rearrangement joins TRBV15 to TRBJ2-7; tentatively, D is TRBD2 (6 bases). The CDR3 consists of 16 residues. V gave up 2 bases and J gave up 5 bases, with 19 bases separating them. From germline, CDR1 is LNHNV and CDR2 YYDKDF (reference sequence). The CDR3: CATSRLGTAGNNEQYF. The CDR3 DNA reads TGTGCCACCAGCAGATTGGGGACCGCGGGAAATAACGAGCAGTACTTC. The full variable domain, its missing parts supplied by reference TRBV15 and TRBJ2-7, is DAMVIQNPRYQVTQFGKPVTLSCSQTLNHNVMYWYQQKSSQAPKLLFHYYDKDFNNEADTPDNFQSRRPNTSFCFLDIRSPGLGDTAMYLCATSRLGTAGNNEQYFGPGTRLTVT.

This sequence joins TRBV28 and TRBJ2-1; TRBD1 matches 7 bases. V lost 6 bases to trimming and J lost 7 bases; unmatched junction nucleotides: 15. This CDR3 comprises 16 residues. The germline V gene has CDR1 MDHEN and CDR2 SYDVKM. The CDR3 sequence is CASRFAPGQTYNEQFF. DNA for the CDR3: TGTGCCAGCAGATTCGCGCCGGGACAGACTTATAATGAGCAGTTCTTC.